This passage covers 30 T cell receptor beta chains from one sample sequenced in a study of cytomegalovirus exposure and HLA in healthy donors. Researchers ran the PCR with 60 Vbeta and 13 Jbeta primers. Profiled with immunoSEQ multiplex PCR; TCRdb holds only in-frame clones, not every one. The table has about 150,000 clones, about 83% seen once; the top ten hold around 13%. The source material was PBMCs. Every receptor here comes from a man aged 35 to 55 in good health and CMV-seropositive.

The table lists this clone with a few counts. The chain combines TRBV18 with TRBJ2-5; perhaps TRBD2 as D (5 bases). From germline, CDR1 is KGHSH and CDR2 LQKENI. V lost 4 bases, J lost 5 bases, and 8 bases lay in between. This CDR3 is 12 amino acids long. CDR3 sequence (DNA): TGTGCCAGCTCACTTGAGCGGGAGACCCAGTACTTC. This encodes CASSLERETQYF.

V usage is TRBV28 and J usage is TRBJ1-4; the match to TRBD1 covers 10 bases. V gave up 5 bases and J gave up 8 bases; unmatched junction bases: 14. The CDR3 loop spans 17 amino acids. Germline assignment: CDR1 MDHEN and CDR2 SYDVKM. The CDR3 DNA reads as TGTGCCAGCAGTCGACTCACCGGGACAGGGGATACCGAAAAACTGTTTTTT. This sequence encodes CASSRLTGTGDTEKLFF.

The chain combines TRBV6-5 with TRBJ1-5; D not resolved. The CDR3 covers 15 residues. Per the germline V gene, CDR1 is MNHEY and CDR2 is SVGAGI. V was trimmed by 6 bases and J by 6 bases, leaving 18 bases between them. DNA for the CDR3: TGTGCCAGCAGGGATCCGCTCGGAGTGGGTCAGCCCCAGCATTTT. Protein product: CASRDPLGVGQPQHF.

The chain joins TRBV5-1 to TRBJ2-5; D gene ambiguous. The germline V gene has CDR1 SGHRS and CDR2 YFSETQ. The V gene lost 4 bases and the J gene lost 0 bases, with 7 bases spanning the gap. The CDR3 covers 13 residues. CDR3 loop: CASSLAYQETQYF. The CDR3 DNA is TGCGCCAGCAGCCTTGCGTACCAAGAGACCCAGTACTTC.

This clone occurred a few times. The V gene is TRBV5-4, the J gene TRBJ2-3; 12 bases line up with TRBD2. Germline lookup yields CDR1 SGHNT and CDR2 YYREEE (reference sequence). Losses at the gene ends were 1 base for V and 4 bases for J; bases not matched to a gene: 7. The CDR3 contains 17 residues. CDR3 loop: CASSLKTSGRVADTQYF. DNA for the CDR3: TGTGCCAGCAGCTTGAAGACTAGCGGGAGAGTAGCAGATACGCAGTATTTT.

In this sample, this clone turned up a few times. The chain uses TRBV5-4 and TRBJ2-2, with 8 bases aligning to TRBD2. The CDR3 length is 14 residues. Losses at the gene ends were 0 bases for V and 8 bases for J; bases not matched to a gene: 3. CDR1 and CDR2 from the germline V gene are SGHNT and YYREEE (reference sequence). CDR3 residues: CASSLAGGVGELFF. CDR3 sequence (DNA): TGTGCCAGCAGCTTGGCCGGGGGGGTAGGGGAGCTGTTTTTT. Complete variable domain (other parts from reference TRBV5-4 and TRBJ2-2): ETGVTQSPTHLIKTRGQQVTLRCSSQSGHNTVSWYQQALGQGPQFIFQYYREEENGRGNFPPRFSGLQFPNYSSELNVNALELDDSALYLCASSLAGGVGELFFGEGSRLTVL.

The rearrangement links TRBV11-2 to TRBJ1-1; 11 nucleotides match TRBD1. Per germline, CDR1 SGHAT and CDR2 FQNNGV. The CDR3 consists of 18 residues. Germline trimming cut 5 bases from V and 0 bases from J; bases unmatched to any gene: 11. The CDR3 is CASSGAGTGGPMNTEAFF. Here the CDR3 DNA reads TGTGCCAGCAGCGGCGCTGGGACAGGGGGGCCCATGAACACTGAAGCTTTCTTT.

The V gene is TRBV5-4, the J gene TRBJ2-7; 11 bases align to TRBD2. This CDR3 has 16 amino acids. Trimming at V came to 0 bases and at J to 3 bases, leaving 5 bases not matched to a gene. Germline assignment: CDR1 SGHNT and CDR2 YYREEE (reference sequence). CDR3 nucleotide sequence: TGTGCCAGCAGCTTGGGGTGGGGGACTAGCGGCTACGAGCAGTACTTC. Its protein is CASSLGWGTSGYEQYF.

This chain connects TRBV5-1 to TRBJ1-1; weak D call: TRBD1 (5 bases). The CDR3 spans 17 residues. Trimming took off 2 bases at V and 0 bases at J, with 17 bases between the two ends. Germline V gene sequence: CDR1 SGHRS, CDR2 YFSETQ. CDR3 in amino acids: CASSFVRNRLMNTEAFF. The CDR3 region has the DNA TGCGCCAGCAGCTTTGTTCGGAACAGGCTCATGAACACTGAAGCTTTCTTT.

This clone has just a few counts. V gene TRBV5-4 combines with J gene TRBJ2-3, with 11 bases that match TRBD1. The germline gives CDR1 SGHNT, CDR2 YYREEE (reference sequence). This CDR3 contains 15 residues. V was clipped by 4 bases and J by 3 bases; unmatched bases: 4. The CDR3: CASSPGQGVTDTQYF. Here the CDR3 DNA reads TGTGCCAGCAGCCCGGGACAGGGGGTGACAGATACGCAGTATTTT.

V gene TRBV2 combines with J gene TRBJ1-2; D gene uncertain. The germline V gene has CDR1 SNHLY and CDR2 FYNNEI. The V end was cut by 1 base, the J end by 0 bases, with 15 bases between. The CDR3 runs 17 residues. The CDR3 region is CASSEVDFDYANYGYTF. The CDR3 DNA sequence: TGTGCCAGCAGTGAAGTCGATTTCGACTATGCTAACTATGGCTACACCTTC.

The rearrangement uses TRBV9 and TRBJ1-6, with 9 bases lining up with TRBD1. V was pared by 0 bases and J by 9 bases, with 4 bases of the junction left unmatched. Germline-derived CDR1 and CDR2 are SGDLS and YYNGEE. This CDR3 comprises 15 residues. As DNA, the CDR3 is TGTGCCAGCAGCGTAGAAGGGACAGGGAGTTCACCCCTCCACTTT. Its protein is CASSVEGTGSSPLHF.

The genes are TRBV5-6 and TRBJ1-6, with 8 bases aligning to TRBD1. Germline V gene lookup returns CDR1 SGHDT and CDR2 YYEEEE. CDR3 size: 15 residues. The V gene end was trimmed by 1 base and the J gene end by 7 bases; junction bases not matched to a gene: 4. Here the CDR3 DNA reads TGTGCCAGCAGCTTGCTGACAGGGGACAATTCACCCCTCCACTTT. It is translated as CASSLLTGDNSPLHF.

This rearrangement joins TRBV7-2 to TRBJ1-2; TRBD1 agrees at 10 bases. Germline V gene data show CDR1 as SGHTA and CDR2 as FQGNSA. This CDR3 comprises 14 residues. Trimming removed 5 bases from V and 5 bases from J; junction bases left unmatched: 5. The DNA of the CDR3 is TGTGCCAGCAGCCCGGGACAGGGGCGGTATGGCTACACCTTC. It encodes CASSPGQGRYGYTF.

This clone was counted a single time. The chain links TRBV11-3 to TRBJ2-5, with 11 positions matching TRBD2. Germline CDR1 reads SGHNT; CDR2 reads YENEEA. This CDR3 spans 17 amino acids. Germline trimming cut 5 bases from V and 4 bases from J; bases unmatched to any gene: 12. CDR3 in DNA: TGTGCCAGCAGCCGCGGGGGGACTAGCGGTATTGGAGAGACCCAGTACTTC. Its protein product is CASSRGGTSGIGETQYF. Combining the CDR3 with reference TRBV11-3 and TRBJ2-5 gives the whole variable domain EAGVVQSPRYKIIEKKQPVAFWCNPISGHNTLYWYLQNLGQGPELLIRYENEEAVDDSQLPKDRFSAERLKGVDSTLKIQPAELGDSAVYLCASSRGGTSGIGETQYFGPGTRLLVL.

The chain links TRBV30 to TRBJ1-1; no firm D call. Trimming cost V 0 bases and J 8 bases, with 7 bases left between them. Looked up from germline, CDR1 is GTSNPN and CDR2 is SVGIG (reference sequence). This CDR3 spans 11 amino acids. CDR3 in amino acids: CAWSVIQEAFF. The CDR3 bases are TGTGCCTGGAGTGTAATCCAGGAAGCTTTCTTT.

CDR3 region: CASSLAPRSQETQYF. CDR3 in DNA: TGCGCCAGCAGCTTGGCGCCAAGGAGCCAAGAGACCCAGTACTTC. The V gene is TRBV5-1, the J gene TRBJ2-5; D remains unclear. V was pared by 0 bases and J by 1 base, with 10 bases between. Germline V gene data show CDR1 as SGHRS and CDR2 as YFSETQ. This CDR3 is built from 15 residues.

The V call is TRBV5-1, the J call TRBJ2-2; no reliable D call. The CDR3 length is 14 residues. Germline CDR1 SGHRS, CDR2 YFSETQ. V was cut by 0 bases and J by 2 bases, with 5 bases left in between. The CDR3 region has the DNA TGCGCCAGCAGCTTGGCCAGAAACACCGGGGAGCTGTTTTTT. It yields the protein CASSLARNTGELFF.

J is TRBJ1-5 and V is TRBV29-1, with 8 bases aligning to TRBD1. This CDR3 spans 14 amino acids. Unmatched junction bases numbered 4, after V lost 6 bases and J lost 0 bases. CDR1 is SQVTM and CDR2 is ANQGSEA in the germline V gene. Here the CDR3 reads CSVGQGYSNQPQHF. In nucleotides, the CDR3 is TGCAGCGTAGGACAGGGCTATAGCAATCAGCCCCAGCATTTT.

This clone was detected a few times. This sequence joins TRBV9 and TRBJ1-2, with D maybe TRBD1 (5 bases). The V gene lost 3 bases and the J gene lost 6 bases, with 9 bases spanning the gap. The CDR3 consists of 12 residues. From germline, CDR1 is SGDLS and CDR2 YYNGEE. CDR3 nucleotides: TGTGCCAGCAGCGGGACAATGGATGGCTACACCTTC. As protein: CASSGTMDGYTF.

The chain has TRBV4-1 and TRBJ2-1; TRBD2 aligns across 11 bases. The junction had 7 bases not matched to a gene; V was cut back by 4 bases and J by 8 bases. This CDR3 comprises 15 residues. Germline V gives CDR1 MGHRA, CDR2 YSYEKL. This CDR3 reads CASSPTSGSGDEQFF. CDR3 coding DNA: TGCGCCAGCAGCCCTACTAGCGGGAGCGGCGATGAGCAGTTCTTC.

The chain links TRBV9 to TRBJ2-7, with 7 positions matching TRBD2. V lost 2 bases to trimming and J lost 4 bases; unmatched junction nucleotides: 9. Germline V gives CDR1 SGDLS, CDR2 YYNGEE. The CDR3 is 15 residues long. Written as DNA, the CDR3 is TGTGCCAGCAGCGTGGGTAGCGGGCTAAGTTACGAGCAGTACTTC. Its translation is CASSVGSGLSYEQYF.

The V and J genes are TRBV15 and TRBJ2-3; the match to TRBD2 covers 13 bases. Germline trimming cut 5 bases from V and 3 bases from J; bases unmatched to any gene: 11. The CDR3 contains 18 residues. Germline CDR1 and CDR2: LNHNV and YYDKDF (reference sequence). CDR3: CATSSRTSGSKGTDTQYF. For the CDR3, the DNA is TGTGCCACCAGCTCACGGACTAGCGGGAGTAAGGGAACAGATACGCAGTATTTT. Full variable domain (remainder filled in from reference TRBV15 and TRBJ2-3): DAMVIQNPRYQVTQFGKPVTLSCSQTLNHNVMYWYQQKSSQAPKLLFHYYDKDFNNEADTPDNFQSRRPNTSFCFLDIRSPGLGDTAMYLCATSSRTSGSKGTDTQYFGPGTRLTVL.

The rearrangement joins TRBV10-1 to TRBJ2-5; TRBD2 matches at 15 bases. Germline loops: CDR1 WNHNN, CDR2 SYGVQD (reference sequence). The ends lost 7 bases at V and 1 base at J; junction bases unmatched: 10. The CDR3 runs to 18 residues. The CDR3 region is CASIIPGTSGRRQETQYF. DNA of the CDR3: TGCGCCAGCATCATACCCGGGACTAGCGGGAGGCGCCAAGAGACCCAGTACTTC.

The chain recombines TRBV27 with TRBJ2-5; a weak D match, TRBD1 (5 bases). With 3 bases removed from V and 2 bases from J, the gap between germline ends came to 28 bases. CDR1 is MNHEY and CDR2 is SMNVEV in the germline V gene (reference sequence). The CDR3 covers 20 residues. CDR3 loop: CASSFQGNRASRAAQETQYF. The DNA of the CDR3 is TGTGCCAGCAGTTTCCAGGGCAATAGGGCTAGTAGGGCCGCACAAGAGACCCAGTACTTC.

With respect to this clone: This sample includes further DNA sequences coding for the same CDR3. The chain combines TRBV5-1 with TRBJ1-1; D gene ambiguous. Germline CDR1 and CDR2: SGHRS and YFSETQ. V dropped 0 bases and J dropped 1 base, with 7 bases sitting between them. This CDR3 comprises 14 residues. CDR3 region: CASSLEAGNTEAFF. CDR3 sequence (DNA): TGCGCCAGCAGCTTGGAGGCAGGGAACACTGAAGCTTTCTTT.

DNA of the CDR3: TGTGCCAGTGGACAGGGGCCATCCTACGAGCAGTACTTC. It encodes CASGQGPSYEQYF. The V call is TRBV11-1, the J call TRBJ2-7, with 9 bases aligning to TRBD1. CDR1 SGHAT and CDR2 FQDESV come from the germline V gene (reference sequence). This CDR3 region has 13 residues. V was clipped by 9 bases and J by 1 base; unmatched bases: 4.

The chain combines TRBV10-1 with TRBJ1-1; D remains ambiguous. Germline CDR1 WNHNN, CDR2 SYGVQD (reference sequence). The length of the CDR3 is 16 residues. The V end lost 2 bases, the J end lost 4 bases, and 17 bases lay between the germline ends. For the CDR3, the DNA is TGCGCCAGCAGTGAGGGCAGCGAAATAACGGCCACTGAAGCTTTCTTT. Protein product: CASSEGSEITATEAFF.

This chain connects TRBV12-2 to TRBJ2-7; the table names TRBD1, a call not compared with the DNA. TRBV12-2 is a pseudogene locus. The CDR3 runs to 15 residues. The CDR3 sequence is CASRTTGTGRGEQYF. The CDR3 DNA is TGTGCAAGTCGCACTACCGGGACAGGGCGGGGCGAGCAGTACTTC.

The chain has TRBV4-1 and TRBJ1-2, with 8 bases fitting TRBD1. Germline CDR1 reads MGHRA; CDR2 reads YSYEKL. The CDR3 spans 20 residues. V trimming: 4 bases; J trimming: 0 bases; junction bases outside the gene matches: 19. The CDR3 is CASSRFFPGTGGTTNYGYTF. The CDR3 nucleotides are TGCGCCAGCAGCCGCTTCTTTCCCGGGACAGGAGGCACAACTAACTATGGCTACACCTTC.